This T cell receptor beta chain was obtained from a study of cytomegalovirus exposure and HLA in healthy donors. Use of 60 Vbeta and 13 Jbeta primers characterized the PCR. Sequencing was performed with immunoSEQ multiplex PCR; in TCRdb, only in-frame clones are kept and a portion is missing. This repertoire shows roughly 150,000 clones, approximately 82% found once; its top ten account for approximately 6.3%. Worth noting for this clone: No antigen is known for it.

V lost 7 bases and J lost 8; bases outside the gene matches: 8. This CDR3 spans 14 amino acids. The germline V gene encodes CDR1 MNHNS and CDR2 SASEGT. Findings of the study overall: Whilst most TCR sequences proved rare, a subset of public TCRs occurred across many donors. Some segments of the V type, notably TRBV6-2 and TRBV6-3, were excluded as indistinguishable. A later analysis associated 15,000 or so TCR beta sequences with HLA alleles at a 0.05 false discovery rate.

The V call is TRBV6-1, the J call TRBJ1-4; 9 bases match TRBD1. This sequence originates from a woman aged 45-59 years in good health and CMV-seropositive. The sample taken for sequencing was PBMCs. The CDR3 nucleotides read TGTGCCAGCACCGCCGGGACAGGGATCGAAAAACTGTTTTTT. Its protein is CASTAGTGIEKLFF.